One sample yielded the 23 T cell receptor beta chains listed below, sequenced in a study of blood T cell repertoires in COVID-19. Using immunoSEQ multiplex PCR, the repertoire was profiled, and TCRdb retains in-frame clones only, with some absent. Among around 300,000 clones, 87% were seen once, and the ten largest hold 5.3%. The specimen sequenced was PBMCs or T cells enriched from blood (not recorded which). The receptors here all came from a woman aged 25 to 45 who had recovered from COVID-19.

V and J are TRBV7-2 and TRBJ1-1; D remains ambiguous. Trimming pared 4 bases from V and 1 base from J, leaving 10 bases between. Germline CDR1 and CDR2: SGHTA and FQGNSA. CDR3 length: 14 residues. The CDR3 loop reads CASSSTRGNTEAFF. The DNA of the CDR3 is TGTGCCAGCAGCTCGACACGGGGGAACACTGAAGCTTTCTTT.

J is TRBJ2-1 and V is TRBV5-1, with D perhaps matching TRBD1 (6 bases). Trimming cost V 1 base and J 2 bases, with 10 bases left between them. Per germline, CDR1 SGHRS and CDR2 YFSETQ. The CDR3 is made up of 15 amino acids. CDR3 sequence reads: CASSLQGSPYNEQFF. For the CDR3, the DNA is TGCGCCAGCAGCTTGCAGGGGAGCCCCTACAATGAGCAGTTCTTC.

The V call is TRBV4-2, the J call TRBJ2-4; 14 nucleotides agree with TRBD2. The CDR3 length is 21 residues. The V and J ends lost 0 bases and 0 bases, in that order; junction bases with no gene match: 10. CDR1 and CDR2 from the germline V gene are LGHNA and YNFKEQ. The CDR3, as DNA: TGTGCCAGCAGCCAAGATCTAGTGGGACTAGCGGGGGAACTAGCCAAAAACATTCAGTACTTC. Residues: CASSQDLVGLAGELAKNIQYF.

The rearrangement links TRBV30 to TRBJ1-6; tentative D call: TRBD1 (5 bases). Trimming cost V 2 bases and J 9 bases, with 11 bases left between them. This CDR3 is 13 amino acids long. CDR1 is GTSNPN, CDR2 SVGIG, per germline (reference sequence). This chain's CDR3 is CAWSSGLGSPLHF. DNA for the CDR3: TGTGCCTGGAGTTCAGGGCTTGGTTCACCCCTCCACTTT. Filled out from reference TRBV30 and TRBJ1-6, the complete variable domain reads SQTIHQWPATLVQPVGSPLSLECTVEGTSNPNLYWYRQAAGRGLQLLFYSVGIGQISSEVPQNLSASRPQDRQFILSSKKLLLSDSGFYLCAWSSGLGSPLHFGNGTRLTVT.

V usage is TRBV30 and J usage is TRBJ2-1; 8 positions agree with TRBD2. The V gene end was trimmed by 3 bases and the J gene end by 7 bases; junction bases not matched to a gene: 5. CDR1 is GTSNPN, CDR2 SVGIG, per germline (reference sequence). The CDR3 consists of 13 residues. The CDR3 DNA is TGTGCCTGGAGCACGGGGACTAGTAATGAGCAGTTCTTC. Translating gives CAWSTGTSNEQFF. The full variable domain, its missing parts supplied by reference TRBV30 and TRBJ2-1, is SQTIHQWPATLVQPVGSPLSLECTVEGTSNPNLYWYRQAAGRGLQLLFYSVGIGQISSEVPQNLSASRPQDRQFILSSKKLLLSDSGFYLCAWSTGTSNEQFFGPGTRLTVL.

The gene calls are TRBV6-6 and TRBJ2-5; possible D gene TRBD2, 5 bases. Per germline, CDR1 MNHNY and CDR2 SVGAGI (reference sequence). With 7 bases removed from V and 1 base from J, the gap between germline ends came to 13 bases. The CDR3 is 14 residues long. CDR3 sequence: CASNKLGLQETQYF. DNA for the CDR3: TGTGCCAGCAACAAACTAGGACTCCAAGAGACCCAGTACTTC.

The chain employs TRBV6-1 and TRBJ2-5, with a weak D call TRBD1 (5 bases). Trimming left V 0 bases short and J 5 bases short, with 13 bases between. Germline V CDR1 and CDR2: MNHNS, SASEGT. This CDR3 comprises 15 residues. CDR3 loop: CASSEALEGAETQYF. Written as DNA, the CDR3 is TGTGCCAGCAGTGAAGCATTGGAAGGGGCCGAGACCCAGTACTTC.

This clone was seen a single time. The V and J genes are TRBV27 and TRBJ1-6; 7 bases fit TRBD1. This CDR3 spans 14 amino acids. Trimming took 2 bases from V and 6 from J; bases not matched to a gene: 1. Germline V CDR1 and CDR2: MNHEY, SMNVEV (reference sequence). This CDR3 is CASSLRGRNSPLHF. The CDR3 DNA reads TGTGCCAGCAGTTTAAGGGGGCGTAATTCACCCCTCCACTTT.

This rearrangement joins TRBV6-2 or TRBV6-3 to TRBJ2-7, with 7 bases that match TRBD1. CDR1 MNHEY and CDR2 SVGEGT come from the germline V gene. The V gene end was trimmed by 0 bases and the J gene end by 7 bases; junction bases not matched to a gene: 9. The CDR3 length is 15 residues. The CDR3 DNA is TGTGCCAGCAGTTACTCTTCGGACAGGTATGCGGAGCAGTACTTC. Protein sequence: CASSYSSDRYAEQYF.

This rearrangement joins TRBV6-5 to TRBJ2-7; TRBD1 is a possible D gene (6 bases). The CDR3 runs 15 residues. Germline CDR1 MNHEY, CDR2 SVGAGI. Trimming shortened V by 6 bases and J by 2 bases, and 17 bases separated the two germline ends. The CDR3 sequence: CASRVDSRGTYEQYF. In DNA form, the CDR3 reads TGTGCCAGCAGGGTAGATTCCAGGGGAACCTACGAGCAGTACTTC.

CDR3 bases: TGTGCCAGCAGCCAATCGAGGGTCCACTATGGCTACACCTTC. Translating gives CASSQSRVHYGYTF. The rearrangement joins TRBV16 to TRBJ1-2; D ambiguous. The CDR3 loop spans 14 amino acids. V shed 0 bases and J shed 3 bases, with 8 bases lying between them. CDR1 and CDR2 (germline): KGHSY, FQNENV.

This clone was seen only a few times. The chain uses TRBV7-9 and TRBJ2-1; 7 bases align to TRBD2. Trimming at V came to 1 base and at J to 8 bases, leaving 8 bases not matched to a gene. CDR3 length: 15 amino acids. The V gene's germline CDR1 is SEHNR and CDR2 FQNEAQ (reference sequence). The CDR3 nucleotides read TGTGCCAGCAGCTTAGTTGGCGGGAGCGGCGATGAGCAGTTCTTC. Translation gives CASSLVGGSGDEQFF. The full variable domain, with the rest looked up from reference TRBV7-9 and TRBJ2-1, is DTGVSQNPRHKITKRGQNVTFRCDPISEHNRLYWYRQTLGQGPEFLTYFQNEAQLEKSRLLSDRFSAERPKGSFSTLEIQRTEQGDSAMYLCASSLVGGSGDEQFFGPGTRLTVL.

This clone has a handful of counts. The rearrangement uses TRBV28 and TRBJ1-3; 8 positions match TRBD1. Germline-derived CDR1 and CDR2 are MDHEN and SYDVKM. Trimming cost V 6 bases and J 5 bases; bases outside gene matches: 3. The CDR3 contains 13 residues. Written as DNA, the CDR3 is TGTGCCAGCAGGGACAGGGCGAGAAACACCATATATTTT. Protein: CASRDRARNTIYF. The entire variable domain, with the rest obtained from reference TRBV28 and TRBJ1-3, is as follows: DVKVTQSSRYLVKRTGEKVFLECVQDMDHENMFWYRQDPGLGLRLIYFSYDVKMKEKGDIPEGYSVSREKKERFSLILESASTNQTSMYLCASRDRARNTIYFGEGSWLTVV.

The chain has TRBV6-4 and TRBJ2-2; TRBD1 agrees at 10 bases. The CDR3 is made up of 13 amino acids. Germline values: CDR1 MRHNA, CDR2 SNTAGT. The V segment lost 8 bases and the J segment 3 bases; nucleotides outside the gene matches: 0. In nucleotides, the CDR3 is TGTGCCAGCGGGACAGGGGACACCGGGGAGCTGTTTTTT. Protein product: CASGTGDTGELFF.

The gene calls are TRBV12-3 or TRBV12-4 and TRBJ2-3, with TRBD1 matching over 7 bases. Losses at the gene ends were 7 bases for V and 1 base for J; bases not matched to a gene: 2. The length of the CDR3 is 13 residues. CDR3 sequence (DNA): TGTGCCAGCACAGACAGGGGCACAGATACGCAGTATTTT. Translation gives CASTDRGTDTQYF.

V usage is TRBV7-9 and J usage is TRBJ2-1; possibly TRBD1 for D (5 bases). Germline assignment: CDR1 SEHNR and CDR2 FQNEAQ (reference sequence). CDR3 size: 14 residues. The V gene lost 4 bases and the J gene lost 9 bases, with 16 bases spanning the gap. The CDR3 bases are TGTGCCAGCAGCTATAGACCAGGGTCGGGTGAGCAGTTCTTC. Its translation: CASSYRPGSGEQFF.

CDR3 residues: CASSLGQPDTQYF. The CDR3, as DNA: TGTGCCAGCAGCTTGGGGCAACCGGATACGCAGTATTTT. The chain recombines TRBV5-6 with TRBJ2-3; D is unclear. V was shortened by 0 bases and J by 6 bases, with 8 bases between the two germline ends. The germline gives CDR1 SGHDT, CDR2 YYEEEE. The CDR3 consists of 13 residues.

The chain employs TRBV5-4 and TRBJ2-7; TRBD1 agrees at 8 bases. The V segment lost 0 bases and the J segment 6 bases; nucleotides outside the gene matches: 11. CDR1 is SGHNT and CDR2 is YYREEE in the germline V gene (reference sequence). The length of the CDR3 is 16 residues. CDR3 protein: CASSLGGGTGGSEQYF. In DNA form, the CDR3 reads TGTGCCAGCAGCTTGGGAGGGGGGACAGGTGGGTCCGAGCAGTACTTC.

This clone turned up a few times. The J gene is TRBJ1-5, the V gene TRBV16; D gene uncertain. The CDR3 sequence is 13 residues long. The ends were cut back, 0 bases at V and 7 bases at J, with 7 bases in the middle. Germline V gives CDR1 KGHSY, CDR2 FQNENV. The CDR3 is CASSQSYGQPQHF. The CDR3 DNA sequence: TGTGCCAGCAGCCAATCCTACGGGCAGCCCCAGCATTTT.

This clone was recorded only once. The CDR3 region has the DNA TGCGCCAGCAGCTTCGGGACAGTTTTGAACACTGAAGCTTTCTTT. Its protein product is CASSFGTVLNTEAFF. The chain combines TRBV5-1 with TRBJ1-1; 7 bases map to TRBD1. This CDR3 is built from 15 residues. After removal of 2 bases from V and 0 bases from J, the junction contained 4 bases not matched to a gene. Per the germline V gene, CDR1 is SGHRS and CDR2 is YFSETQ.

The CDR3 loop is CASSWIVDISYEQYF. CDR3 coding DNA: TGTGCCAGCAGCTGGATTGTGGACATCTCCTACGAGCAGTACTTC. The V and J genes are TRBV5-6 and TRBJ2-7, with TRBD1 as a possible D gene (5 bases). Looked up from germline, CDR1 is SGHDT and CDR2 is YYEEEE. The CDR3 spans 15 residues. V was trimmed by 3 bases and J by 0 bases, leaving 13 bases between them.

The gene calls are TRBV4-1 and TRBJ1-3; TRBD1 matches at 9 bases. Germline values: CDR1 MGHRA, CDR2 YSYEKL. The CDR3 length is 15 residues. The J segment lost 3 bases and the V segment lost 2 bases, leaving 2 bases of the junction unmatched. The CDR3 DNA reads TGCGCCAGCAGCCAAACAGGGGGCTTTGGAAACACCATATATTTT. Translated: CASSQTGGFGNTIYF.

The chain carries TRBV15 and TRBJ1-1; the D gene is possibly TRBD1 (6 bases). This CDR3 has 15 residues. Trimming cost V 3 bases and J 0 bases, with 11 bases left between them. The germline V gene encodes CDR1 LNHNV and CDR2 YYDKDF (reference sequence). The CDR3 nucleotides read TGTGCCACCAGCAGGGGTGGACAGTTGAACACTGAAGCTTTCTTT. Encoded protein: CATSRGGQLNTEAFF.